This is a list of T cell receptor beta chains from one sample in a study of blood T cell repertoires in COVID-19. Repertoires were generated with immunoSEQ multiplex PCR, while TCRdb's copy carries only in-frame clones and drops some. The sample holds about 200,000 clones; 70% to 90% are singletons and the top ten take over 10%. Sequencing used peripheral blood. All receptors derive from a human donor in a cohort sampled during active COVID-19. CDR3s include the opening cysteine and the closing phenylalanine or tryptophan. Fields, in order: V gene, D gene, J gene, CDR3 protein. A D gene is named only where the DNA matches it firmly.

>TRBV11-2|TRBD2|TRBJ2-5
CASRLWGLAGSGETQYF
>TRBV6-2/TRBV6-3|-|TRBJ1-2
CASSYSYRANYGYTF
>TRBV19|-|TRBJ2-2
CASSPGSNTGELFF
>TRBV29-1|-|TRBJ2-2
CSAQASAGGELFF
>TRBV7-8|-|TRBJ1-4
CASREQSGLFRRGSWEKLFF
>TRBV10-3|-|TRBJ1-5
CAISESTGVGQPQHF
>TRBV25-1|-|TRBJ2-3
CAPPGDTQYF
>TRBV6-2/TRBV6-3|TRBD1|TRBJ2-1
CASSPGTGVDEQFF
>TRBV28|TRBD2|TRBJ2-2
CASSLGLAGRTGELFF
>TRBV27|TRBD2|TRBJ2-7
CASSLLAGVPYEQYF
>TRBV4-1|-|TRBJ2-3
CASSQDRVSGDTQYF
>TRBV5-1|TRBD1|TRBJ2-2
CATSPGQGIGELFF
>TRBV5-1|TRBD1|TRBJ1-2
CASSLAGTGSYGYTF
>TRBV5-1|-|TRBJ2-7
CASRRATPYEQYF
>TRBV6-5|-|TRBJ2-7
CASSYSSSGGPYEQYF
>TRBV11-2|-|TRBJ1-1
CASSLGAGTEAFF